This entry lists 32 T cell receptor beta chains sequenced from one sample in a study of identical twins. TCRdb called the 5' RACE reads again in MiXCR, with one record for every CDR3 protein. The data contain roughly 630,000 distinct CDR3 sequences, about 7.6% of them singletons. These same data were also listed under a study on yellow fever vaccine responses in identical twins.

Sequenced: PBMCs. Receptors originate from a woman aged 18-30 years in good health.

In this sample, this clonotype turned up a few times. CDR3 sequence: CATSASDRGNTGELFF. In DNA, the CDR3 is TGTGCCACCAGCGCCTCGGACAGGGGCAACACCGGGGAGCTGTTTTTT. The chain is built from TRBV24-1 and TRBJ2-2, with 9 nucleotides matching TRBD1. Germline V gene lookup returns CDR1 KGHDR and CDR2 SFDVKD. V shed 7 bases and J 2 bases; nucleotides not matched to a gene: 7. The CDR3 has 16 residues.

This chain connects TRBV9 to TRBJ1-2; maybe TRBD1 (6 bases). This CDR3 is built from 16 residues. Germline V CDR1 and CDR2: SGDLS, YYNGEE. Trimming pared 0 bases from V and 8 bases from J, leaving 20 bases between. The CDR3, as DNA: TGTGCCAGCAGCGTAGCCGGGGGGCCTGGACGTGGCGGCTACACCTTC. It translates to CASSVAGGPGRGGYTF.

Only a few counts were recorded for this clonotype. The chain joins TRBV18 to TRBJ2-1; 8 bases are shared with TRBD2. Germline CDR1 is KGHSH and CDR2 is LQKENI. The CDR3 is 15 residues long. The J segment lost 6 bases and the V segment lost 4 bases, leaving 8 bases of the junction unmatched. CDR3 sequence reads: CASSLGLGGANEQFF. CDR3 sequence (DNA): TGTGCCAGCTCACTGGGACTAGGGGGGGCCAATGAGCAGTTCTTC. Based on the CDR3 plus reference TRBV18 and TRBJ2-1, the full variable domain is NAGVMQNPRHLVRRRGQEARLRCSPMKGHSHVYWYRQLPEEGLKFMVYLQKENIIDESGMPKERFSAEFPKEGPSILRIQQVVRGDSAAYFCASSLGLGGANEQFFGPGTRLTVL.

The J gene is TRBJ2-1, the V gene TRBV3-1; D perhaps matches TRBD2 (6 bases). The CDR3 has 18 residues. The germline V gene has CDR1 LGHDT and CDR2 YNNKEL (reference sequence). The CDR3 DNA is TGTACCTGCAGTCTACTCCGGGACTCGTTCCCGCCCTCAAAGGAGCAGTTCTTC. Its translation is CTCSLLRDSFPPSKEQFF.

Ten or more counts support this clonotype. V and J are TRBV29-1 and TRBJ2-1; D is unclear. Trimming took off 3 bases at V and 2 bases at J, with 17 bases between the two ends. The germline V gene encodes CDR1 SQVTM and CDR2 ANQGSEA. The CDR3 is 16 residues long. CDR3 amino acids: CSVEGLESVPYNEQFF. CDR3 bases: TGCAGCGTTGAGGGTCTGGAGTCGGTGCCCTACAATGAGCAGTTCTTC.

In this sample, this clonotype turned up a few times. The chain links TRBV12-3 or TRBV12-4 to TRBJ2-5; perhaps TRBD2 as D (6 bases). V lost 1 base and J 2 bases, leaving 17 bases between the germline ends. The CDR3 has 17 residues. CDR3 coding DNA: TGTGCCAGCAGTTTAGTCCCTTACAGGACTATACAAGAGACCCAGTACTTC. This translates into CASSLVPYRTIQETQYF.

This clonotype was seen at least ten times. The rearrangement uses TRBV19 and TRBJ2-2; D is possibly TRBD2 (6 bases). Deletions cut 7 bases from V and 2 bases from J, with 11 bases between. The CDR3 spans 14 residues. Germline values: CDR1 LNHDA, CDR2 SQIVND (reference sequence). CDR3 DNA sequence: TGTGCCAGTACAAGGACTACTAACACCGGGGAGCTGTTTTTT. It yields the protein CASTRTTNTGELFF.

The rearrangement uses TRBV28 and TRBJ2-1; TRBD2 matches at 13 bases. Germline CDR1 is MDHEN and CDR2 is SYDVKM. This CDR3 has 15 amino acids. With 6 bases clipped from V and 9 bases from J, the junction kept 8 bases outside the gene matches. Written as DNA, the CDR3 is TGTGCCAGCAGACCTACTAGCGGGGGGGCCGCTGAGCAGTTCTTC. Its translation: CASRPTSGGAAEQFF.

This sequence joins TRBV6-2 or TRBV6-3 and TRBJ2-3; 12 nucleotides line up with TRBD1. Germline V CDR1 and CDR2: MNHEY, SVGEGT. The CDR3 has 14 amino acids. Trimming removed 11 bases from V and 6 bases from J; junction bases left unmatched: 9. The DNA of the CDR3 is TGTGCCTCGTCGGGGACAGGGGGCGTCGATACGCAGTATTTT. This codes for CASSGTGGVDTQYF.

The chain has TRBV20-1 and TRBJ2-7, with D possibly being TRBD2 (6 bases). Germline V gene lookup returns CDR1 DFQATT and CDR2 SNEGSKA (reference sequence). The CDR3 has 15 amino acids. Between the trimmed V and J ends, which lost 3 bases and 3 bases, there was a span of 18 bases. The CDR3, as DNA: TGCAGTGCTAGTTCGTTCGGCTGGGGGGTCTACGAGCAGTACTTC. Residues: CSASSFGWGVYEQYF.

This clonotype has a count of ten or more. The chain combines TRBV6-1 with TRBJ1-4, with 7 bases fitting TRBD1. The germline V gene has CDR1 MNHNS and CDR2 SASEGT. There are 14 residues in the CDR3. V gave up 5 bases and J gave up 3 bases; unmatched junction bases: 3. The chain's CDR3 is CASSPGGPNEKLFF. CDR3 DNA: TGTGCCAGCAGTCCAGGGGGGCCTAATGAAAAACTGTTTTTT.

This clonotype has a count of ten or more. The chain has TRBV10-3 and TRBJ2-5; D is undetermined. The germline V gene has CDR1 ENHRY and CDR2 SYGVKD. Trimming pared 5 bases from V and 1 base from J, leaving 8 bases between. The CDR3 extends over 13 amino acids. CDR3 residues: CAISTVLQETQYF. As DNA, the CDR3 is TGTGCCATCAGTACGGTGCTCCAAGAGACCCAGTACTTC.

This clonotype was observed a handful of times. The V gene is TRBV13, the J gene TRBJ2-2; no reliable D call. The CDR3 runs 14 residues. CDR1 PRHDT and CDR2 FYEKMQ come from the germline V gene (reference sequence). Trimming removed 1 base from V and 5 bases from J, with 8 bases in between. The CDR3 loop is CASSLEKRTGELFF. CDR3 DNA sequence: TGTGCCAGCAGCTTAGAGAAGAGAACCGGGGAGCTGTTTTTT.

The sample holds a few counts of this clonotype. This rearrangement joins TRBV20-1 to TRBJ2-2; no reliable D call. Per germline, CDR1 DFQATT and CDR2 SNEGSKA (reference sequence). The CDR3 has 12 residues. V was trimmed by 6 bases and J by 6 bases, leaving 11 bases between them. In DNA, the CDR3 is TGCAGTGCATTTCGTGAGGCCGGGGAGCTGTTTTTT. It yields the protein CSAFREAGELFF.

This clonotype was seen only a few times. The chain links TRBV11-3 to TRBJ1-5; D is unresolved. From germline, CDR1 is SGHNT and CDR2 YENEEA. V lost 1 base to trimming and J lost 7 bases, with 8 bases between them. The CDR3 is 13 amino acids. The CDR3 reads CASSLVSSQPQHF. CDR3 DNA sequence: TGTGCCAGCAGCTTAGTCAGTTCCCAGCCCCAGCATTTT.

This clonotype has just a few counts. The genes are TRBV11-2 and TRBJ2-3; 14 nucleotides match TRBD2. Per germline, CDR1 SGHAT and CDR2 FQNNGV. Losses at the gene ends were 1 base for V and 10 bases for J; bases not matched to a gene: 7. The CDR3 extends over 16 amino acids. In nucleotides, the CDR3 is TGTGCCAGCAGCTTAGCTCCGACTAGCGGGAGGGCGGCGCAGTATTTT. Amino acids: CASSLAPTSGRAAQYF. Using reference TRBV11-2 and TRBJ2-3 for the parts outside the CDR3, the full variable domain is EAGVAQSPRYKIIEKRQSVAFWCNPISGHATLYWYQQILGQGPKLLIQFQNNGVVDDSQLPKDRFSAERLKGVDSTLKIQPAKLEDSAVYLCASSLAPTSGRAAQYFGPGTRLTVL.

Ten or more counts support this clonotype. The V call is TRBV20-1, the J call TRBJ1-5, with D uncertain. Germline assignment: CDR1 DFQATT and CDR2 SNEGSKA (reference sequence). The CDR3 is made up of 16 amino acids. The V gene lost 3 bases and the J gene lost 0 bases, with 15 bases spanning the gap. CDR3 sequence reads: CSASKSDAYSNQPQHF. The DNA for the CDR3 is TGCAGTGCTAGTAAGTCAGACGCCTATAGCAATCAGCCCCAGCATTTT.

Many counts were recorded for this clonotype. This chain joins TRBV4-2 and TRBJ2-7; TRBD2 matches 9 bases. The CDR3 consists of 16 residues. The ends lost 6 bases at V and 2 bases at J; junction bases unmatched: 11. CDR1 and CDR2 (germline): LGHNA, YNFKEQ. CDR3 sequence (DNA): TGTGCCAGCAGGAGAGTTGGCGGGGGGGAGACCTACGAGCAGTACGTC. Translation gives CASRRVGGGETYEQYV.

Only a few counts were recorded for this clonotype. The rearrangement joins TRBV10-3 to TRBJ1-2, with D perhaps TRBD1 (5 bases). The germline gives CDR1 ENHRY, CDR2 SYGVKD. The CDR3 totals 14 residues. The germline V and J ends were trimmed by 0 bases and 3 bases, with 8 bases remaining between them. The CDR3 nucleotides read TGTGCCATCAGTGAGTCGGACACCCACTATGGCTACACCTTC. It codes for CAISESDTHYGYTF.

This clonotype was found many times. The chain links TRBV6-1 to TRBJ1-1, with a weak D call TRBD1 (5 bases). CDR3 length equals 15 residues. Trimming cost V 6 bases and J 1 base, with 15 bases left between them. CDR1 is MNHNS and CDR2 is SASEGT in the germline V gene. CDR3 in DNA: TGTGCCAGCAGCACCAGATGGAGGGGGAACACTGAAGCTTTCTTT. Translated, it gives CASSTRWRGNTEAFF.

The table lists this clonotype with a few counts. CDR3 sequence (DNA): TGTGCCAGCAGTCAAGGAAGCGGGAGATTTGGTTACGAGCAGTACTTC. Translation: CASSQGSGRFGYEQYF. J is TRBJ2-7 and V is TRBV27; 8 bases match TRBD2. Germline assignment: CDR1 MNHEY and CDR2 SMNVEV (reference sequence). The CDR3 has 16 residues. Unmatched junction bases numbered 13, after V lost 5 bases and J lost 4 bases.

In its sample, this clonotype was seen a few times. The chain combines TRBV19 with TRBJ2-1, with no clear D. Germline V lookup: CDR1 LNHDA, CDR2 SQIVND (reference sequence). The V end was cut by 4 bases, the J end by 8 bases, with 12 bases between. The CDR3 is made up of 13 amino acids. The CDR3 DNA follows: TGTGCCAGTAGTAATTTCGCGGTGGATGAGCAGTTCTTC. This encodes CASSNFAVDEQFF.

The chain carries TRBV29-1 and TRBJ2-1; 12 nucleotides align to TRBD2. This CDR3 contains 15 residues. V gave up 2 bases and J gave up 3 bases; unmatched junction bases: 2. The germline V gene has CDR1 SQVTM and CDR2 ANQGSEA. The CDR3 nucleotides are TGCAGCGTTGAAAGACTAGCGGGAGTCTACAATGAGCAGTTCTTC. Translating gives CSVERLAGVYNEQFF.

This clonotype was seen many times. V usage is TRBV29-1 and J usage is TRBJ2-1; 9 bases match TRBD2. V dropped 4 bases and J dropped 1; count of bases not matched to a gene: 14. This CDR3 is built from 18 residues. Per the germline V gene, CDR1 is SQVTM and CDR2 is ANQGSEA. CDR3 sequence (DNA): TGCAGCGTTGGTTTCTTCGGTGGCGGGGGGGGGTCCTACAATGAGCAGTTCTTC. Translating it yields CSVGFFGGGGGSYNEQFF.

The chain couples TRBV2 to TRBJ2-7; D remains ambiguous. Germline V gives CDR1 SNHLY, CDR2 FYNNEI. Trimming pared 6 bases from V and 3 bases from J, leaving 9 bases between. The CDR3 consists of 12 residues. For the CDR3, the DNA is TGTGCCAGCAGCGAGGTCGACTACGAGCAGTACTTC. Encoded protein: CASSEVDYEQYF.

This clonotype was counted ten times or more. The rearrangement joins TRBV2 to TRBJ2-2; D is undetermined. There are 14 residues in the CDR3. Germline V gene lookup returns CDR1 SNHLY and CDR2 FYNNEI. With 2 bases removed from V and 4 bases from J, the gap between germline ends came to 8 bases. The CDR3 nucleotides read TGTGCCAGCAGTGAACTAGGGATCACCGGGGAGCTGTTTTTT. It translates to CASSELGITGELFF.

The chain recombines TRBV6-1 with TRBJ2-6; 11 bases fit TRBD2. Germline V gene sequence: CDR1 MNHNS, CDR2 SASEGT. J was trimmed by 4 bases and V by 6 bases; bases with no gene match: 8. The CDR3 consists of 17 residues. CDR3 sequence: CASSLLAGGSGANVLTF. The CDR3 bases are TGTGCCAGCAGCCTGCTAGCGGGAGGATCGGGGGCCAACGTCCTGACTTTC.

This clonotype was counted many times. The chain recombines TRBV10-3 with TRBJ2-7; TRBD2 agrees at 9 bases. Per germline, CDR1 ENHRY and CDR2 SYGVKD. V lost 7 bases, J lost 5 bases, and 9 bases stayed unmatched. CDR3 length: 14 amino acids. CDR3 nucleotides: TGTGCCATCAACAATAGCGGGAGCGGCCACGAGCAGTACTTC. Translation: CAINNSGSGHEQYF.

The table lists this clonotype with many counts. The chain carries TRBV10-3 and TRBJ2-1, with 7 nucleotides matching TRBD1. In germline, CDR1 is ENHRY, CDR2 SYGVKD. Trimming took 0 bases from V and 0 from J; bases not matched to a gene: 2. This CDR3 contains 16 residues. The CDR3 sequence is CAISESTGSSYNEQFF. CDR3 bases: TGTGCCATCAGTGAGTCGACAGGGAGCTCCTACAATGAGCAGTTCTTC.

This sequence joins TRBV5-1 and TRBJ2-1; tentative D call: TRBD1 (6 bases). V was cut by 4 bases and J by 10 bases, with 15 bases left in between. The CDR3 has 13 amino acids. Germline V CDR1 and CDR2: SGHRS, YFSETQ. The CDR3 here is CASSKDSPLEQFF. CDR3 DNA sequence: TGCGCCAGCAGCAAGGACAGCCCACTGGAGCAGTTCTTC.

The J gene is TRBJ2-5, the V gene TRBV6-1; maybe TRBD1 (6 bases). Deletions cut 6 bases from V and 2 bases from J, with 13 bases between. The CDR3 has 14 amino acids. Germline-derived CDR1 and CDR2 are MNHNS and SASEGT. In nucleotides, the CDR3 is TGTGCCAGCAGGATACAGGGTCATCAAGAGACCCAGTACTTC. Its translation is CASRIQGHQETQYF.

The gene calls are TRBV2 and TRBJ2-1; TRBD1 is a possible D gene (6 bases). The V and J ends lost 1 base and 8 bases respectively, with 12 bases between them. This CDR3 region has 14 residues. CDR1 and CDR2 from the germline V gene are SNHLY and FYNNEI. The DNA for the CDR3 is TGTGCCAGCAGTGAAGGGGACATAAATTATGAGCAGTTCTTC. This gives the protein CASSEGDINYEQFF.